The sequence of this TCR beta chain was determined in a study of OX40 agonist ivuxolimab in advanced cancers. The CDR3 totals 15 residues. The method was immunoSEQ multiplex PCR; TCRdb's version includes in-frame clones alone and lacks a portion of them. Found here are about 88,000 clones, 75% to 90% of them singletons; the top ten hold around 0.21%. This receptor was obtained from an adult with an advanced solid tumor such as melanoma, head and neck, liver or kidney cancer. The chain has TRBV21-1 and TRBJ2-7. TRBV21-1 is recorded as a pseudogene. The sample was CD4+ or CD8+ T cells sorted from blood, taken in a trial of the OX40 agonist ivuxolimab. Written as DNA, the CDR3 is TGTGCCAGCAGCAAAGGGTTAGACGGGCCCTACGAGCAGTACTTC. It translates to CASSKGLDGPYEQYF.